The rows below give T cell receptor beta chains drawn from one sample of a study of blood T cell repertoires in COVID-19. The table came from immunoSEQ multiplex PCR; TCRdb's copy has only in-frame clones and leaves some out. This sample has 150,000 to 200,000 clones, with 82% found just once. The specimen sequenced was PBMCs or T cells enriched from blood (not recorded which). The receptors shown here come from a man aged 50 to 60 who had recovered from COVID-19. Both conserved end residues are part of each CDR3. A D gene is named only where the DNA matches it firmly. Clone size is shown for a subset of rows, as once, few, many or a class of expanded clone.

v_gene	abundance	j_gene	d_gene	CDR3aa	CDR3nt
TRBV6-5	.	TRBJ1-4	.	CASSPLQGSLFF	TGTGCCAGCAGTCCCCTCCAGGGGTCGCTGTTTTTT
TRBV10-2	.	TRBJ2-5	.	CASSDRAGETQYF	TGCGCCAGCAGTGACAGGGCAGGCGAGACCCAGTACTTC
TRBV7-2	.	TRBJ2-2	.	CASSFGAPGELFF	TGTGCCAGCAGCTTCGGAGCCCCCGGGGAGCTGTTTTTT
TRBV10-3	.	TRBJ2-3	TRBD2	CAISDPLAGGDNTDTQYF	TGTGCCATCAGTGACCCCCTAGCGGGGGGGGATAACACAGATACGCAGTATTTT
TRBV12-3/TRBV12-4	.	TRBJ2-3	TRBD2	CASSEGLDTQYF	TGTGCCAGCAGTGAAGGACTAGACACGCAGTATTTT
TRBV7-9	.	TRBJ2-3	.	CASSLSMLDTQYF	TGTGCCAGCAGCTTATCAATGTTGGATACGCAGTATTTT
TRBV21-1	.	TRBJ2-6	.	CASSSPAGGMGSGANVLTF	TGTGCCAGCAGCAGCCCAGCGGGAGGGATGGGCTCTGGGGCCAACGTCCTGACTTTC
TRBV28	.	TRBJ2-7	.	CASRTAITYEQYF	TGTGCCAGCAGGACAGCGATAACCTACGAGCAGTACTTC
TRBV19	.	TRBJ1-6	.	CASSIARSPLHF	TGTGCCAGTAGTATCGCCCGGTCACCCCTCCACTTT
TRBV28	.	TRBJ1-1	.	CASSFSQTEAFF	TGTGCCAGCAGTTTTTCCCAAACTGAAGCTTTCTTT
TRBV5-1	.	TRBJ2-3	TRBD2	CASSSWGLAGSTDTQYF	TGCGCCAGCAGCTCTTGGGGTCTAGCGGGTAGCACAGATACGCAGTATTTT
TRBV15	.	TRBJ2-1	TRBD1	CATSLQGYEQFF	TGTGCCACCAGTTTACAGGGGTATGAGCAGTTCTTC
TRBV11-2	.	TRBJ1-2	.	CASSHITGSANYGYTF	TGTGCCAGCAGCCACATCACAGGGTCGGCTAACTATGGCTACACCTTC
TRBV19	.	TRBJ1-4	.	CASSPGGATNEKLFF	TGTGCCAGTTCCCCGGGGGGAGCAACTAATGAAAAACTGTTTTTT
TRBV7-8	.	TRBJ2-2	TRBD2	CASSLSRRLAGDTGELFF	TGTGCCAGCAGCTTAAGTCGACGGCTAGCGGGGGACACCGGGGAGCTGTTTTTT
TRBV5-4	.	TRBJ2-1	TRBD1	CASSPDSGTGIYNEQFF	TGTGCCAGCAGCCCTGACTCCGGGACAGGGATATACAATGAGCAGTTCTTC
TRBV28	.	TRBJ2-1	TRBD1	CASRGTGGSLSYNEQFF	TGTGCCAGCAGGGGGACAGGGGGATCTCTCTCCTACAATGAGCAGTTCTTC
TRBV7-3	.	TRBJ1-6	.	CASSWSGHNSPLHF	TGTGCCAGCAGCTGGAGCGGACATAATTCACCCCTCCACTTT
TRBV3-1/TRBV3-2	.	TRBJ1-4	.	CASSLSDSSISEKLFF	TGTGCCAGCAGCCTTTCGGACAGTTCGATTAGTGAAAAACTGTTTTTT
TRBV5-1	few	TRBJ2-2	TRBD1	CASTKDRADTGELFF	TGCGCCAGCACAAAGGACAGGGCGGACACCGGGGAGCTGTTTTTT
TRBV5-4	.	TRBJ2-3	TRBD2	CASSPGGSRGRTNTQYF	TGTGCCAGCAGCCCGGGGGGGTCGCGGGGGCGCACTAACACGCAGTATTTT
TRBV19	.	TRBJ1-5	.	CASSTGEGHNQPQHF	TGTGCCAGTAGTACAGGGGAGGGGCACAATCAGCCCCAGCATTTT
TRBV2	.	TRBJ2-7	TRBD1	CASSRQGLLITYEQYF	TGTGCCAGCAGTCGACAGGGGCTTCTGATAACCTACGAGCAGTACTTC
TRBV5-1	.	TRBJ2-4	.	CASSLMGELKNIQYF	TGCGCCAGCAGCTTAATGGGCGAGTTAAAAAACATTCAGTACTTC
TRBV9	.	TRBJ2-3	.	CASSVGGASSTDTQYF	TGTGCCAGCAGCGTAGGTGGAGCGTCTAGCACAGATACGCAGTATTTT
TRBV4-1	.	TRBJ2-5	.	CASSPASQETQYF	TGCGCCAGCAGCCCGGCTAGCCAAGAGACCCAGTACTTC
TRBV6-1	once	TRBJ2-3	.	CASSDRLWSTDTQYF	TGTGCCAGCAGTGACCGTCTATGGAGCACAGATACGCAGTATTTT
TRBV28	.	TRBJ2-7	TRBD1	CATWTGLSYEQYF	TGTGCCACCTGGACAGGGCTTAGCTACGAGCAGTACTTC
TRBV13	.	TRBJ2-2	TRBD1	CASSSAGGPSTGELFF	TGTGCCAGCAGCTCGGCAGGGGGCCCGAGCACCGGGGAGCTGTTTTTT
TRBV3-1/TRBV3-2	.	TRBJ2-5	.	CASSQASLGVYF	TGTGCCAGCAGCCAAGCTTCCTTAGGGGTGTACTTC
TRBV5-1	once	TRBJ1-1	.	CASSLANTEAFF	TGCGCCAGCAGCTTGGCAAATACTGAAGCTTTCTTT
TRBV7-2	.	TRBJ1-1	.	CASSLTVSTEAFF	TGTGCCAGCAGCTTAACGGTGAGCACTGAAGCTTTCTTT
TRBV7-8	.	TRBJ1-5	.	CASSLLSRGSNQPQHF	TGTGCCAGCAGCCTCCTCTCTCGGGGGAGCAATCAGCCCCAGCATTTT
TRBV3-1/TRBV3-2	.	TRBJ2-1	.	CASSPNLLVNNEQFF	TGTGCCAGCAGCCCCAACTTATTGGTCAACAATGAGCAGTTCTTC
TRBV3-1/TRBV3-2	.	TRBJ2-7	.	CATAPESDGEQYF	TGTGCCACTGCACCCGAGAGCGACGGCGAGCAGTACTTC
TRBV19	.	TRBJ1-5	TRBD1	CASSIDAGQGQPQHF	TGTGCCAGTAGTATAGACGCGGGACAGGGCCAGCCCCAGCATTTT
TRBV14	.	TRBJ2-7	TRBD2	CASSLQLAGRSEQYF	TGTGCCAGCAGCCTTCAACTAGCGGGACGTTCGGAGCAGTACTTC
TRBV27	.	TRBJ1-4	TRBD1	CASSTRQGLDNEKLFF	TGTGCCAGCAGTACACGACAGGGGCTGGATAATGAAAAACTGTTTTTT
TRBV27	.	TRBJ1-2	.	CASRSAGVHYGYTF	TGTGCCAGCAGATCCGCGGGGGTTCACTATGGCTACACCTTC
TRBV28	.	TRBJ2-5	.	CASISGSAGRETQYF	TGTGCCAGCATTTCCGGGAGTGCGGGACGAGAGACCCAGTACTTC
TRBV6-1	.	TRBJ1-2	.	CASSEQDRTNYGYTF	TGTGCCAGCAGTGAACAAGACAGAACTAACTATGGCTACACCTTC
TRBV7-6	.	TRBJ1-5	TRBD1	CASSLGSGTGTNQPQHF	TGTGCCAGCAGCTTAGGTTCCGGGACAGGCACTAATCAGCCCCAGCATTTT